This TCR beta chain was recorded in a study of control samples from healthy donors and cancer patients. Trimming took 6 bases from V and 3 from J, leaving 9 bases between them. Germline assignment: CDR1 SEHNR and CDR2 FQNEAQ (reference sequence). CDR3 length equals 12 residues. The data were produced by immunoSEQ multiplex PCR, yet TCRdb's version contains in-frame clones alone and is incomplete. The sample lists 70,000 to 100,000 clones, 91% seen once, with approximately 15% in the top ten. The chain carries TRBV7-9 and TRBJ2-7; D unresolved. Source material: blood. This receptor was taken from a man in his fifties in good health. As DNA, the CDR3 is TGTGCCAGCAGTGATCGGATCTACGAGCAGTACTTC. It codes for CASSDRIYEQYF. The full variable domain, completed using reference TRBV7-9 and TRBJ2-7, is DTGVSQNPRHKITKRGQNVTFRCDPISEHNRLYWYRQTLGQGPEFLTYFQNEAQLEKSRLLSDRFSAERPKGSFSTLEIQRTEQGDSAMYLCASSDRIYEQYFGPGTRLTVT.